This T cell receptor beta chain was identified in a study of beta chain features in type 1 diabetes. Across the study: Healthy donors and patients had similar age, gender and cell yields.

Notes on the study in general: A moderate, significant TCRB CDR3 shortening appeared in type 1 diabetes across four CD4+ subsets.

Comment on this clone: Its antigen is unidentified.

The whole isolated RNA underwent reverse transcription, so sequencing captured expressed TCRB transcripts. Profiled with immunoSEQ multiplex PCR; TCRdb holds only in-frame clones, not every one. The repertoire holds over 650,000 clones, with about 14% as singletons. The length of the CDR3 is 16 residues. CDR1 is SGHDT and CDR2 is YYEEEE in the germline V gene. V lost 2 bases, J lost 3 bases, and 15 bases lay in between. The chain employs TRBV5-6 and TRBJ2-4; either TRBD1 or TRBD2 may fit D (5 bases each). Sequencing was done on a sample of naive CD4+ T cells from blood. This TCR derives from a man younger than 35 with type 1 diabetes. DNA for the CDR3: TGTGCCAGCAGCTTTAGAAGGGACCTTGACAAAAACATTCAGTACTTC. Encoded protein: CASSFRRDLDKNIQYF.